Listed below are T cell receptor beta chains from one sample, sequenced in a study of cytomegalovirus exposure and HLA in healthy donors. Repertoires were generated with immunoSEQ multiplex PCR, while TCRdb's copy carries only in-frame clones and drops some. This sample has some 120,000 clones, with around 10% found just once. Sample: PBMCs. The receptors were sampled from a man aged 25 to 45 in good health and CMV-seronegative. CDR3s leave out the opening cysteine and the closing phenylalanine or tryptophan.

V gene	J gene	CDR3 length	CDR3 protein
TRBV18	TRBJ1-5	12	ASSTTGKVQPQH
TRBV9	TRBJ1-1	11	ASSGGANTEAF
TRBV30	TRBJ2-7	11	AWSREPTGEQY
TRBV27	TRBJ2-7	11	ASSSLSSYEQY
TRBV7-9	TRBJ1-4	13	ASSGGALGDEKLF
TRBV30	TRBJ1-2	9	AWKTGVGYT
TRBV18	TRBJ1-4	13	ASSLQRGPNEKLF
TRBV27	TRBJ1-5	11	ASSWAGAKPQH
TRBV9	TRBJ2-5	16	ASSVGFFTSGVKETQY
TRBV9	TRBJ1-2	13	ASSPDPGTGEGYT
TRBV2	TRBJ2-7	14	ASSPTPRLVGYEQY
TRBV29-1	TRBJ2-7	11	SDPQGTDYEQY